The source of this T cell receptor beta chain is a study of blood T cell repertoires in COVID-19. V lost 0 bases and J 0 bases, leaving 9 bases between the germline ends. There are 15 residues in the CDR3. The germline V gene has CDR1 MNHEY and CDR2 SVGEGT. Repertoires were generated with immunoSEQ multiplex PCR, while TCRdb's copy carries only in-frame clones and drops some. Of roughly 260,000 clones in the sample, approximately 89% were seen once. Sequencing used peripheral blood. The V gene is TRBV6-2 or TRBV6-3, the J gene TRBJ2-7; D remains ambiguous. The sequence was obtained from a woman between 50 and 59 years old with acute or convalescent COVID-19. The CDR3 spells CASSYSLTYSYEQYF. The DNA of the CDR3 is TGTGCCAGCAGTTACTCCCTGACTTACTCCTACGAGCAGTACTTC.